Presented here are 27 T cell receptor beta chains from one specimen sequenced in a study of immune heterogeneity within non-small cell lung tumors. Bulk tumor genomic DNA, 550 to 650 ng per sample, was the template. Biopsy collection occurred during surgery, with several far-apart biopsies per primary tumor. Patients underwent curative surgery for non-small cell lung cancer (untreated and newly diagnosed). TCR beta CDR3 was amplified by multiplex PCR, first round 10 to 11 cycles, 32 V and 13 J primers. TCRdb re-called the multiplex PCR reads through MiXCR, storing one row per CDR3 protein. The data hold some 2,700 distinct CDR3 sequences, with roughly a quarter observed a single time. The specimen was lung tumor tissue. The receptors derive from a man between 60 and 75 years old with non-small cell lung cancer.

This clonotype is classed as large. The J gene is TRBJ1-6, the V gene TRBV27, with a possible D match to TRBD1 (5 bases). Germline values: CDR1 MNHEY, CDR2 SMNVEV (reference sequence). This CDR3 region has 18 residues. Trimming cost V 2 bases and J 6 bases, with 20 bases left between them. CDR3 sequence: CASSLLPLSGSVNSPLHF. In DNA, the CDR3 is TGTGCCAGCAGTTTACTCCCCCTGTCAGGGTCTGTTAATTCACCCCTCCACTTT.

This clonotype qualifies as medium-sized. The chain joins TRBV15 to TRBJ1-6, with 8 bases aligning to TRBD1. V trimming: 6 bases; J trimming: 5 bases; junction bases outside the gene matches: 3. The CDR3 spans 14 residues. Germline CDR1 LNHNV, CDR2 YYDKDF (reference sequence). The CDR3, as DNA: TGTGCCACCAGAGGACAGGGTAATAATTCACCCCTCCACTTT. Protein product: CATRGQGNNSPLHF.

About this clonotype itself: With a much larger clone just one base away, this may be a read error. The rearrangement joins TRBV25-1 to TRBJ2-7, with 8 bases identical to TRBD2. Germline V CDR1 and CDR2: MGHDK, SYGVNS. The CDR3 has 14 amino acids. Trimming cost V 6 bases and J 7 bases; bases outside gene matches: 11. In nucleotides, the CDR3 is TGTGCCAGCAGCCCGGGACGGGGGGGCGCTGAGCAGTACTTC. Protein sequence: CASSPGRGGAEQYF.

By its share, this clonotype is medium-sized. CDR3 loop: CSVSPSGTYNEQFF. In DNA, the CDR3 is TGCAGCGTCTCCCCTAGCGGGACTTACAATGAGCAGTTCTTC. The gene calls are TRBV29-1 and TRBJ2-1; the match to TRBD2 covers 9 bases. The CDR3 consists of 14 residues. V shed 6 bases, J shed 4 bases, and the junction held 7 bases outside the gene matches. CDR1 is SQVTM and CDR2 is ANQGSEA in the germline V gene.

This clonotype qualifies as medium-sized. This chain connects TRBV20-1 to TRBJ2-7; D perhaps matches TRBD1 (6 bases). Germline CDR1 DFQATT, CDR2 SNEGSKA (reference sequence). CDR3 size: 13 residues. V shed 6 bases and J shed 3 bases, with 15 bases lying between them. The CDR3, as DNA: TGCAGTGCCAAGGCAGGGGCTCTCTACGAGCAGTACTTC. It encodes CSAKAGALYEQYF.

In the case of this clonotype: Given a much more abundant clone one base away, this may be a read error. This rearrangement joins TRBV5-6 to TRBJ1-4; maybe TRBD1 (6 bases). CDR1 SGHDT and CDR2 YYEEEE come from the germline V gene. The CDR3 is 13 residues long. The CDR3 DNA follows: TGTTCCAGCGCAGGGGTTCCTCGTGAAAAACTGTTTTTT. It specifies CSSAGVPREKLFF.

The chain employs TRBV18 and TRBJ2-3, with D hard to call. Trimming removed 3 bases at V and 0 bases at J, with 7 bases between. Germline lookup yields CDR1 KGHSH and CDR2 LQKENI. The CDR3 runs to 14 residues. CDR3 nucleotide sequence: TGTGCCAGCTCACCGCAGAGTAGCACAGATACGCAGTATTTT. This translates into CASSPQSSTDTQYF.

As for this clonotype: A single base separates this from a much larger clone, so it may be a read error. This chain joins TRBV7-7 and TRBJ2-7; TRBD1 matches 7 bases. Germline values: CDR1 SSHAT, CDR2 FNYEAQ (reference sequence). This CDR3 has 18 amino acids. The CDR3 region is CASRLIYVDGTVIREQYF. CDR3 in DNA: TGTGCTAGCAGGCTTATTTACGTTGATGGGACAGTTATACGGGAGCAGTACTTC.

The chain is built from TRBV7-3 and TRBJ2-5, with 8 bases that match TRBD2. This CDR3 is built from 15 residues. From germline, CDR1 is SGHTA and CDR2 FQGTGA. V shed 0 bases and J 5 bases; nucleotides not matched to a gene: 5. The CDR3 here is CASSLTSGSWETQYF. For the CDR3, the DNA is TGTGCCAGCAGCTTAACGAGCGGGAGCTGGGAGACCCAGTACTTC.

This clonotype ranks as medium-sized (0.01 to 0.1%). This chain joins TRBV4-1 and TRBJ2-1; D is possibly TRBD1 or TRBD2 (5 bases each). The V and J ends lost 1 base and 7 bases respectively, with 5 bases between them. The CDR3 length is 12 residues. Per the germline V gene, CDR1 is MGHRA and CDR2 is YSYEKL. The CDR3 loop is CASSQGGNEQFF. DNA of the CDR3: TGCGCCAGCAGCCAAGGGGGGAATGAGCAGTTCTTC.

The V and J genes are TRBV5-1 and TRBJ2-5; 9 bases match TRBD2. The CDR3 sequence is 17 residues long. Germline V gene sequence: CDR1 SGHRS, CDR2 YFSETQ. V lost 4 bases to trimming and J lost 11 bases; unmatched junction nucleotides: 21. CDR3: CASSISTTSGYHDTQYF. The CDR3, as DNA: TGCGCCAGCAGCATCAGCACGACTAGCGGATACCATGATACGCAGTACTTC.

Concerning this clonotype: A clone one base away is much larger, so this may be a read error. The chain is built from TRBV4-2 and TRBJ2-7; D call uncertain. The germline V and J ends were trimmed by 0 bases and 3 bases, with 12 bases remaining between them. Per the germline V gene, CDR1 is LGHNA and CDR2 is YNFKEQ. CDR3 length: 15 residues. Here the CDR3 reads CASSQDPGLRYEQYF. CDR3 sequence (DNA): TGTGCCAGCAGCCAAGACCCGGGTCTTCGCTACGAGCAGTACTTC.

Relative to its sample, this clonotype is medium-sized. This rearrangement joins TRBV6-1 to TRBJ1-6, with 7 nucleotides matching TRBD1. Trimming at V came to 6 bases and at J to 9 bases, leaving 17 bases not matched to a gene. The germline CDR1 and CDR2 sequences are MNHNS and SASEGT. This CDR3 spans 17 amino acids. Here the CDR3 reads CASRASGLVGGGSPLHF. CDR3 coding DNA: TGTGCCAGCAGGGCAAGTGGGCTCGTAGGGGGCGGTTCACCCCTCCACTTT.

In the case of this clonotype: Sequence at one end of the junction differs from germline and may be a read error. The chain links TRBV7-3 to TRBJ2-1; D is possibly TRBD2 (5 bases). The germline CDR1 and CDR2 sequences are SGHTA and FQGTGA. This CDR3 comprises 15 residues. CDR3 in amino acids: CASSLIGSSYNEHFF. The CDR3 region has the DNA TGTGCCAGCAGCTTAATAGGGAGCTCCTACAATGAGCATTTCTTC.

This clonotype is large (0.1 to 1%) by share. This CDR3 reads CASSFGGNSNQPQHF. The CDR3 DNA reads TGTGCCAGCAGCTTCGGGGGAAATAGCAATCAGCCCCAGCATTTT. The chain links TRBV7-9 to TRBJ1-5; D might be TRBD1 (5 bases). The CDR3 spans 15 residues. Trimming took 3 bases from V and 0 from J, leaving 9 bases between them. The V gene's germline CDR1 is SEHNR and CDR2 FQNEAQ (reference sequence).

Relative to its sample, this clonotype is medium-sized (0.01 to 0.1%). The V and J genes are TRBV6-1 and TRBJ2-5; 9 bases are shared with TRBD1. The CDR3 sequence is 17 residues long. CDR1 and CDR2 from the germline V gene are MNHNS and SASEGT. The V gene end was trimmed by 6 bases and the J gene end by 1 base; junction bases not matched to a gene: 12. CDR3 sequence (DNA): TGTGCCAGCAGAACCGGGACAGGGATTTTTATCCAAGAGACCCAGTACTTC. As protein: CASRTGTGIFIQETQYF.

The sample holds one count of this clonotype. A much larger clone differs by one base, so this may be a read error. The chain links TRBV5-1 to TRBJ1-1; D remains ambiguous. The germline V gene has CDR1 SGHRS and CDR2 YFSETQ. The CDR3 is made up of 14 amino acids. Trimming took off 3 bases at V and 5 bases at J, with 14 bases between the two ends. CDR3 region: CASSSRRDRTEAFF. The CDR3 nucleotides read TGCGCCAGCAGCTCCAGGCGGGATCGAACTGAAGCTTTCTTT.

Sample share makes this clonotype medium-sized. J is TRBJ2-3 and V is TRBV27, with D possibly TRBD1 on 5 matching bases. CDR1 and CDR2 (germline): MNHEY, SMNVEV (reference sequence). V lost 2 bases to trimming and J lost 3 bases, with 12 bases between them. CDR3 size: 15 residues. The CDR3 region is CASSLGSGLTDTQYF. The CDR3 coding sequence is TGTGCCAGCAGTTTAGGGTCAGGGTTGACAGATACGCAGTATTTT.

The CDR3 DNA is TGTGCCAGCTCACCGCTAGCGGGAGGCGAGCAGTTCTTC. This codes for CASSPLAGGEQFF. This chain connects TRBV18 to TRBJ2-1; 11 nucleotides agree with TRBD2. Germline V lookup: CDR1 KGHSH, CDR2 LQKENI. V dropped 3 bases and J dropped 10; count of bases not matched to a gene: 2. CDR3 length: 13 amino acids.

About this clonotype: An end of the junction does not agree with germline; a read error may underlie this. The chain joins TRBV6-5 to TRBJ2-7; D ambiguous. CDR1 is MNHEY and CDR2 is SVGAGI in the germline V gene. The CDR3 is made up of 14 amino acids. Here the CDR3 DNA reads TGTGCCAGCAGTCACTCGGGTAGCTACTACGAGCAGTACTTC. This codes for CASSHSGSYYEQYF.

V and J are TRBV18 and TRBJ2-3, with 13 nucleotides matching TRBD2. V trimming: 6 bases; J trimming: 3 bases; junction bases outside the gene matches: 3. The CDR3 sequence is 15 residues long. CDR1 KGHSH and CDR2 LQKENI come from the germline V gene. Here the CDR3 DNA reads TGTGCCAGCTCGCCGGGACTAGCGGGGACAGATACGCAGTATTTT. Translation gives CASSPGLAGTDTQYF.

By proportion, this clonotype is medium-sized (0.01 to 0.1%). This chain uses TRBV20-1 with TRBJ1-5; 8 bases line up with TRBD1. The CDR3 spans 13 residues. V lost 5 bases, J lost 4 bases, and 4 bases stayed unmatched. Germline CDR1 DFQATT, CDR2 SNEGSKA (reference sequence). DNA of the CDR3: TGCAGTGCTCGGACAGGGCCGAATCAGCCCCAGCATTTT. This encodes CSARTGPNQPQHF.

Points on this clonotype: Just one base apart from a much larger clone, this may be a read error. The chain uses TRBV20-1 and TRBJ1-5, with unresolved D. Germline V gene data show CDR1 as DFQATT and CDR2 as SNEGSKA (reference sequence). The CDR3 sequence is 16 residues long. The DNA for the CDR3 is TGCAGTGCTAGGGTGCGAGGGAACCCGTTAAATCAGCCCCAGAATTTT. This codes for CSARVRGNPLNQPQNF.

By sample share, this clonotype is medium-sized. The gene calls are TRBV18 and TRBJ2-1; D gene uncertain. Germline V gene data show CDR1 as KGHSH and CDR2 as LQKENI. Trimming stripped 3 bases from V and 8 bases from J, with 14 bases between. The CDR3 sequence is 14 residues long. CDR3 sequence (DNA): TGTGCCAGCTCACCCCCTACCGGATCGCATGAGCAGTTCTTC. Translation: CASSPPTGSHEQFF.

By its share, this clonotype is medium-sized (0.01 to 0.1%). J is TRBJ2-4 and V is TRBV20-1, with 8 bases that match TRBD2. The trim removed 1 base at V and 8 bases at J, leaving 22 bases unmatched. This CDR3 is 19 amino acids long. Germline V gene lookup returns CDR1 DFQATT and CDR2 SNEGSKA (reference sequence). CDR3 in DNA: TGCAGTGCTAGAGCCTCCGGGCTAGCGGGTCGTACCAAGGGGGACATTCAGTACTTC. This gives the protein CSARASGLAGRTKGDIQYF.

By share of the sample, this clonotype is medium-sized. V usage is TRBV28 and J usage is TRBJ2-3; 7 nucleotides line up with TRBD1. The ends lost 8 bases at V and 6 bases at J; junction bases unmatched: 20. Germline V CDR1 and CDR2: MDHEN, SYDVKM. The CDR3 contains 17 residues. The CDR3 protein is CASSILGVTGAGDTQYF. In DNA, the CDR3 is TGTGCCAGCTCAATACTTGGGGTTACAGGGGCAGGGGATACGCAGTATTTT.

Regarding this clonotype: A much larger clone is a single base away; this may be a read error. V is TRBV19 and J is TRBJ2-3; possible D gene TRBD2, 5 bases. CDR3 length equals 15 residues. Germline V gene lookup returns CDR1 LNHDA and CDR2 SQIVND (reference sequence). The CDR3 protein is CASTMRYSSTDKQYF. For the CDR3, the DNA is TGTGCCAGTACTATGCGATATTCTAGCACAGATAAGCAGTATTTT.